The subject of this entry is one T cell receptor beta chain. The sample originates from a study of blood T cells in healthy people across ages. A sample-barcoded 5' primer and a J-beta primer mix were used in a second PCR of roughly 6 to 11 cycles. TCRdb fed the 5' RACE reads into MiXCR, producing one record per CDR3 protein. The table records roughly 860,000 distinct CDR3 sequences, 62% of them present only once. Germline lookup yields CDR1 MNHNY and CDR2 SVGAGI (reference sequence). CDR3 length: 15 residues. Trimming cost V 2 bases and J 2 bases, with 13 bases left between them. The sequenced sample was blood. This rearrangement joins TRBV6-6 to TRBJ2-7, with D unclear. This TCR was recovered from a man between 25 and 39 years old in good health. CDR3 protein: CASSYDTNEPYEQYF. CDR3 nucleotide sequence: TGTGCCAGCAGTTACGACACAAACGAACCCTACGAGCAGTACTTC.